A selection of T cell receptor beta chains follows, all from one sample in a study of OX40 agonist ivuxolimab in advanced cancers. Data came from immunoSEQ multiplex PCR; TCRdb stores just in-frame clones and leaves some out. The table has 70,000 or so clones, just over 85% seen once. Sequences were derived from CD4+ or CD8+ T cells sorted from blood, sampled in a trial of the OX40 agonist ivuxolimab. These receptors came from an adult with an advanced solid tumor such as melanoma, head and neck, liver or kidney cancer. The CDR3 runs from the conserved cysteine through the conserved F or W. The order of the fields is J gene, V gene, D gene, clone size, CDR3 DNA, CDR3 protein. The D gene is left open where the match is weak. Expanded clones are given a class, and other clones once, few, many or no size at all.

TRBJ1-2	TRBV5-6	-	-	TGTGCCCGGTGGGGGGGGCCTCCTGGCTACACCTTC	CARWGGPPGYTF
TRBJ1-6	TRBV28	-	-	TGTGCCAGCAGTTTCCGCGAGGATAATTCACCCCTCCACTTT	CASSFREDNSPLHF
TRBJ1-2	TRBV28	-	-	TGTGCCAGCAGTTGGGGTTCGTATGGCTACACCTTC	CASSWGSYGYTF
TRBJ2-1	TRBV6-1	-	-	TGTGCCAGCGCCGACCATAAAGAGCAGTTCTTC	CASADHKEQFF
TRBJ1-2	TRBV15	TRBD1	-	TGTGCCACCAGCAGAGACCTGACAGGGCCCTATGGCTACACCTTC	CATSRDLTGPYGYTF
TRBJ1-1	TRBV5-4	-	-	TGTGCCAGCAGCTTGGCCCACACGGAGGACACTGAAGCTTTCTTT	CASSLAHTEDTEAFF
TRBJ2-5	TRBV27	TRBD2	-	TGTGCCAGCAGTTTAGTGGCGGGAGGGCCGAGAGAGACCCAGTACTTC	CASSLVAGGPRETQYF
TRBJ1-2	TRBV7-2	-	-	TGTGCCAGCAGCCCGGGTGGGCAATTGTACTATGGCTACACCTTC	CASSPGGQLYYGYTF
TRBJ2-5	TRBV11-2	TRBD2	-	TGTGCCAGCAGCTTAGTTTCGGGACTAGCGGGGGGGACCCAGTACTTC	CASSLVSGLAGGTQYF
TRBJ2-7	TRBV6-6	-	-	TGTGCCAGCAGTTACTCAGCCGGGAGATCCTACGAGCAGTACTTC	CASSYSAGRSYEQYF
TRBJ1-2	TRBV5-1	TRBD1	-	TGCGCCAGCGGGACAGGGGCGGGTCCGGGGGGCTACACCTTC	CASGTGAGPGGYTF
TRBJ2-7	TRBV2	-	-	TGTGCCAGCAGTTACATAGGCGAGCAGTACTTC	CASSYIGEQYF
TRBJ2-3	TRBV18	TRBD2	-	TGTGCCAGCTCACCACGGAGACTAGCAGGCACAGATACGCAGTATTTT	CASSPRRLAGTDTQYF
TRBJ1-5	TRBV28	TRBD1	-	TGTGCCACGAGGACAGGGGGCAACCAGCCCCAGCATTTT	CATRTGGNQPQHF
TRBJ2-2	TRBV29-1	-	-	TGCAGCGTTGAAGGGACAGCGAACACCGGGGAGCTGTTTTTT	CSVEGTANTGELFF
TRBJ1-2	TRBV2	-	medium-sized	TGTGCCAGCACTCTGAATTCGGCGGGCTACACCTTC	CASTLNSAGYTF
TRBJ2-3	TRBV2	-	once	TGTGCCAGCCGAGGACACGGGACAGATACGCAGTATTTT	CASRGHGTDTQYF